The clone carrying this T cell receptor beta chain was observed a handful of times. These data are taken from a study of cytomegalovirus exposure and HLA in healthy donors. The PCR ran on 60 Vbeta and 13 Jbeta primers. Assay: immunoSEQ multiplex PCR; the TCRdb copy retains only in-frame clones and omits some. The profile covers tens of thousands of clones, with 70% to 85% appearing a single time and more than 1.5% taken by the ten largest. The CDR3 has 13 residues. Germline V gives CDR1 SGHTA, CDR2 FQGNSA. V was cut by 3 bases and J by 5 bases, with 10 bases left in between. The source of this sequence is a man under 40 in good health and CMV-seronegative. The chain uses TRBV7-2 and TRBJ2-5; weak D call: TRBD2 (5 bases). The sample taken for sequencing was PBMCs. CDR3 region: CASSFTGWETQYF. In DNA, the CDR3 is TGTGCCAGCAGCTTTACGGGGTGGGAGACCCAGTACTTC.